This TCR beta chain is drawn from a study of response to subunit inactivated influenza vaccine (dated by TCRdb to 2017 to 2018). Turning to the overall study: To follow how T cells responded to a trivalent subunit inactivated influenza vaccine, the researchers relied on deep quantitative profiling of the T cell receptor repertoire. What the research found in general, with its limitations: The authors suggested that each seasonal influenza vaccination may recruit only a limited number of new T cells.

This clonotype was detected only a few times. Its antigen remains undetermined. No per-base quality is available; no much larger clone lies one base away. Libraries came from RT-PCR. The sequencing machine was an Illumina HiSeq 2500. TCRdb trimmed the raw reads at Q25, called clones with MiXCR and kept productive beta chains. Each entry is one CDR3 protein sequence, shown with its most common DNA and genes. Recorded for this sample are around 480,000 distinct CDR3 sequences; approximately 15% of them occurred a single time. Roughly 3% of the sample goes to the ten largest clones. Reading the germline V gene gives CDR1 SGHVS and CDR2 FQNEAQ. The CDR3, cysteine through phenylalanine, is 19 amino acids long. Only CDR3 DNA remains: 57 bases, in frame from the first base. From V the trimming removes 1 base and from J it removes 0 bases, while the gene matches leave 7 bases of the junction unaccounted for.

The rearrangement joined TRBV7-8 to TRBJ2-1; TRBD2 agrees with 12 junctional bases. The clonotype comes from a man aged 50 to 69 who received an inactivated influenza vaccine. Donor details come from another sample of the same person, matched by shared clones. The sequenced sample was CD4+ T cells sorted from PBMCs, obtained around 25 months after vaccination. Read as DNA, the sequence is TGTGCCAGCAGCTTAGGCAGACTAGCGGGGGACGGCTCCTACAATGAGCAGTTCTTC. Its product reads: CASSLGRLAGDGSYNEQFF.